Shown below are 17 T cell receptor beta chains from a single sample sequenced in a study of CD8+ T cells in alopecia areata (dated by TCRdb to 2016 to 2019). Library preparation used the immunoSEQ multiplex PCR assay. RNA was extracted from all samples and reverse transcribed into cDNA as template for TCR sequencing. Sourced from immuneACCESS, this table was stored by TCRdb with only in-frame sequences that have V and J called. A share of the clones is absent; for the studies checked, an unresolved V gene accounts for under half, and the remainder has no known explanation. For this sample the table gives 200,000 to 250,000 clones, of which 45% to 70% were detected only once. About 5.3% of the sample is held by the ten biggest clonotypes. The sample consisted of CD8+ T cells sorted from blood. Every receptor here comes from a human donor in good health.

This chain joins TRBV18 and TRBJ2-3; no firm D call. The ends were cut back, 2 bases at V and 5 bases at J, with 5 bases in the middle. Germline CDR1 and CDR2: KGHSH and LQKENI. The CDR3 spans 12 residues. The CDR3 nucleotides are TGTGCCAGCTCACCATGGGGAGATACGCAGTATTTT. It encodes CASSPWGDTQYF.

The chain is built from TRBV7-8 and TRBJ1-1; TRBD1 is a possible D gene (5 bases). Germline V gene lookup returns CDR1 SGHVS and CDR2 FQNEAQ. Trimming pared 4 bases from V and 7 bases from J, leaving 13 bases between. This CDR3 is 13 amino acids long. The CDR3 loop reads CASSSSGGSEAFF. The CDR3 DNA reads as TGTGCCAGCAGCTCCTCTGGGGGGAGTGAAGCTTTCTTT. Together with reference TRBV7-8 and TRBJ1-1, the CDR3 gives the full variable domain: GAGVSQSPRYKVAKRGQDVALRCDPISGHVSLFWYQQALGQGPEFLTYFQNEAQLDKSGLPSDRFFAERPEGSVSTLKIQRTQQEDSAVYLCASSSSGGSEAFFGQGTRLTVV.

V usage is TRBV6-5 and J usage is TRBJ2-5; D is possibly TRBD2 (6 bases). Between the trimmed V and J ends, which lost 8 bases and 1 base, there was a span of 17 bases. From germline, CDR1 is MNHEY and CDR2 SVGAGI. The CDR3 consists of 15 residues. The CDR3 here is CASAGSGGVQETQYF. CDR3 sequence (DNA): TGTGCCAGCGCCGGGTCCGGGGGAGTCCAAGAGACCCAGTACTTC.

J is TRBJ1-2 and V is TRBV29-1, with D possibly matching TRBD1 (5 bases). The V end was cut by 2 bases, the J end by 7 bases, with 14 bases between. CDR1 and CDR2 from the germline V gene are SQVTM and ANQGSEA. This CDR3 region has 13 residues. CDR3 residues: CSVEPPGTGGYTF. The CDR3 DNA follows: TGCAGCGTTGAACCACCAGGGACCGGTGGCTACACCTTC.

The chain carries TRBV5-1 and TRBJ2-3, with D maybe TRBD2 (6 bases). Germline V gene sequence: CDR1 SGHRS, CDR2 YFSETQ. Trimming took 7 bases from V and 4 from J, leaving 10 bases between them. This CDR3 comprises 12 residues. The CDR3 coding sequence is TGCGCCAGCCGCGGGGCACCAGATACGCAGTATTTT. Protein sequence: CASRGAPDTQYF.

The chain joins TRBV6-5 to TRBJ2-7; 10 bases line up with TRBD1. Germline CDR1 MNHEY, CDR2 SVGAGI. CDR3 size: 14 residues. Trimming cost V 5 bases and J 4 bases; bases outside gene matches: 5. CDR3 amino acids: CASSPGTGVYEQYF. CDR3 nucleotide sequence: TGTGCCAGCAGTCCCGGGACAGGGGTATACGAGCAGTACTTC.

CDR3 region: CASGPGTPMYTDTQYF. In nucleotides, the CDR3 is TGTGCCAGCGGGCCCGGGACCCCGATGTACACAGATACGCAGTATTTT. The rearrangement joins TRBV7-6 to TRBJ2-3; D may match TRBD1 or TRBD2 (5 bases each). V lost 8 bases and J lost 2, with 20 bases in between. Germline assignment: CDR1 SGHVS and CDR2 FNYEAQ. The CDR3 is 16 amino acids.

This clone appeared a few times. The chain is built from TRBV29-1 and TRBJ1-3; D remains unclear. CDR1 and CDR2 (germline): SQVTM, ANQGSEA. The length of the CDR3 is 13 residues. Trimming pared 3 bases from V and 4 bases from J, leaving 10 bases between. CDR3 DNA sequence: TGCAGCGTTGACCGAATCCCGGGAAACACCATATATTTT. This encodes CSVDRIPGNTIYF.

This clone was counted a few times. The chain recombines TRBV7-9 with TRBJ2-6; possibly TRBD1 for D (5 bases). This CDR3 comprises 16 residues. V was pared by 4 bases and J by 1 base, with 11 bases between. Germline CDR1 and CDR2: SEHNR and FQNEAQ (reference sequence). The CDR3 DNA is TGTGCCAGCAGCTACACTCCAGGGTCTGGGGCCAACGTCCTGACTTTC. Amino acids: CASSYTPGSGANVLTF.

The CDR3 spells CASSFQDRGLNWNTEAFF. The CDR3 coding sequence is TGTGCCAGCAGCTTCCAAGACAGGGGCCTCAATTGGAACACTGAAGCTTTCTTT. This rearrangement joins TRBV11-1 to TRBJ1-1; 8 nucleotides align to TRBD1. The CDR3 has 18 amino acids. Per the germline V gene, CDR1 is SGHAT and CDR2 is FQDESV (reference sequence). Germline trimming cut 3 bases from V and 1 base from J; bases unmatched to any gene: 13.

This chain joins TRBV6-5 and TRBJ1-2; no reliable D call. Trimming cost V 10 bases and J 4 bases, with 13 bases left between them. The CDR3 has 12 amino acids. Germline CDR1 and CDR2: MNHEY and SVGAGI. CDR3 sequence: CATSGKIYGYTF. Here the CDR3 DNA reads TGTGCCACCTCGGGGAAGATCTATGGCTACACCTTC.

The chain carries TRBV11-1 and TRBJ1-6; TRBD1 is a possible D gene (5 bases). This CDR3 has 14 amino acids. V lost 1 base and J lost 13, with 14 bases in between. Germline V gives CDR1 SGHAT, CDR2 FQDESV (reference sequence). The CDR3 reads CASSLDDSSFPLHF. The CDR3 nucleotides read TGTGCCAGCAGCTTAGACGACAGCTCTTTCCCCCTCCACTTT.

The V and J genes are TRBV4-2 and TRBJ2-1; 11 bases agree with TRBD2. The ends lost 4 bases at V and 7 bases at J; junction bases unmatched: 9. Germline CDR1 reads LGHNA; CDR2 reads YNFKEQ. The CDR3 covers 16 residues. CDR3 protein: CASSRTTSGGGNEQFF. CDR3 coding DNA: TGTGCCAGCAGCCGAACAACTAGCGGGGGTGGGAATGAGCAGTTCTTC.

This chain uses TRBV6-6 with TRBJ2-1; no reliable D call. V was cut by 8 bases and J by 10 bases, with 12 bases left in between. The V gene's germline CDR1 is MNHNY and CDR2 SVGAGI (reference sequence). The CDR3 consists of 11 residues. The CDR3 nucleotides read TGTGCCAGCCGTAGTACCGGGGAGCAGTTCTTC. Protein product: CASRSTGEQFF.

The chain combines TRBV27 with TRBJ1-5, with D maybe TRBD1 (6 bases). The V and J ends lost 6 bases and 5 bases respectively, with 17 bases between them. The germline V gene encodes CDR1 MNHEY and CDR2 SMNVEV (reference sequence). The CDR3 has 15 residues. The CDR3 spells CASSLWSGGDQPQHF. For the CDR3, the DNA is TGTGCCAGCAGCCTATGGTCTGGGGGCGATCAGCCCCAGCATTTT.

This clone was recorded a few times. The chain uses TRBV7-6 and TRBJ2-1; TRBD1 is a possible D gene (6 bases). From germline, CDR1 is SGHVS and CDR2 FNYEAQ. Trimming removed 4 bases from V and 2 bases from J, with 18 bases in between. The CDR3 totals 17 residues. CDR3 region: CASSYLIPDSPYNEQFF. The CDR3 DNA is TGTGCCAGCAGCTACCTAATCCCGGACAGCCCCTACAATGAGCAGTTCTTC.

The rearrangement uses TRBV4-1 and TRBJ1-1; D gene ambiguous. Germline V CDR1 and CDR2: MGHRA, YSYEKL. The CDR3 contains 18 residues. V was shortened by 0 bases and J by 1 base, with 18 bases between the two germline ends. Here the CDR3 reads CASSQERFPRLGNTEAFF. In DNA, the CDR3 is TGCGCCAGCAGCCAAGAACGTTTTCCGCGACTCGGGAACACTGAAGCTTTCTTT.